The T cell receptor (beta chain) described here comes from a study of OX40 agonist ivuxolimab in advanced cancers. TCRdb's copy holds only in-frame clones and misses some; the assay was immunoSEQ multiplex PCR. The sample holds 40,000 or so clones, roughly 89% seen once. The CDR3 consists of 15 residues. Trimming cost V 6 bases and J 2 bases, with 14 bases left between them. Germline assignment: CDR1 MNHEY and CDR2 SVGAGI. The chain joins TRBV6-5 to TRBJ1-5; no reliable D call. The receptor comes from an adult with an advanced solid tumor such as melanoma, head and neck, liver or kidney cancer. The starting material was CD4+ or CD8+ T cells sorted from blood, obtained in a trial of the OX40 agonist ivuxolimab. CDR3 sequence (DNA): TGTGCCAGCAGCTTACCTATTGAGGGCAATCAGCCCCAGCATTTT. Protein sequence: CASSLPIEGNQPQHF.